This paragraph covers one TCR beta chain sequence. The antigen remains undetermined. These data belong to a study of post-analysis software for immune sequencing data. Presence of unique molecular identifiers characterized the TCR beta cDNA libraries. TCRdb re-called the PCR reads with MiXCR, one entry per CDR3 protein. The sample has about 620,000 distinct CDR3 sequences, 40% to 50% seen once; the top ten hold under 2%. The CDR3 is made up of 12 amino acids. The V and J ends lost 8 bases and 6 bases respectively, with 16 bases between them. Germline-derived CDR1 and CDR2 are GTSNPN and SVGIG (reference sequence). Study-level results: The five TRBV segments detected at higher frequency in patients than in controls included TRBV5-6, TRBV5-1 and TRBV20-1. Compared with controls, patients showed significantly lower normalized Chao1 diversity. Strong co-clustering by F measure was evident for samples that had been prepared in the same batch.

The sequencing sample was made of blood. This clonotype was sampled from a girl aged 5 to 17 with multiple sclerosis. The rearrangement uses TRBV30 and TRBJ1-2; D is unresolved. The CDR3 sequence is CARSSLSHGYTF. As DNA, the CDR3 is TGTGCCCGATCCTCATTATCCCATGGCTACACCTTC.